These 26 T cell receptor beta chains originate from one sample sequenced in a study of graft-versus-host responses after intestinal transplantation. The data were produced by immunoSEQ multiplex PCR, yet TCRdb's version contains in-frame clones alone and is incomplete. The sample carries about 39,000 clones, about 95% recorded once. These receptors have no identified antigens. The input for sequencing was unstimulated CD8+ T cells sorted from spleen or lymph node cells, taken before transplant. The receptors originated from a human donor who was the organ donor for an intestinal transplant.

The J gene is TRBJ1-2, the V gene TRBV6-5; a possible D gene is TRBD1 (5 bases). CDR1 MNHEY and CDR2 SVGAGI come from the germline V gene. Trimming took 6 bases from V and 3 from J, leaving 11 bases between them. This CDR3 contains 13 residues. The CDR3: CASSGGFDYGYTF. Written as DNA, the CDR3 is TGTGCCAGCAGCGGGGGATTTGACTATGGCTACACCTTC.

The chain uses TRBV25-1 and TRBJ1-4; no firm D call. The CDR3 runs to 15 residues. Trimming removed 4 bases at V and 2 bases at J, with 11 bases between. The germline gives CDR1 MGHDK, CDR2 SYGVNS. CDR3 nucleotides: TGTGCCAGCAGTGTCGGAGGTGGCACTAATGAAAAACTGTTTTTT. Its translation is CASSVGGGTNEKLFF.

The chain links TRBV6-5 to TRBJ1-1; 7 nucleotides agree with TRBD1. CDR1 and CDR2 (germline): MNHEY, SVGAGI. The CDR3 consists of 14 residues. The ends lost 0 bases at V and 11 bases at J; junction bases unmatched: 9. The CDR3 is CASSYSGGGAGAFF. The CDR3, as DNA: TGTGCCAGCAGTTACTCGGGAGGGGGCGCGGGGGCTTTCTTT.

CDR3 protein: CASSESPGTAFF. In DNA, the CDR3 is TGCGCCAGCAGTGAGAGCCCGGGGACGGCTTTCTTT. The chain employs TRBV10-2 and TRBJ1-1; D is perhaps TRBD1 (5 bases). Deletions cut 2 bases from V and 11 bases from J, with 12 bases between. Germline V gene data show CDR1 as WSHSY and CDR2 as SAAADI. This CDR3 is built from 12 residues.

V gene TRBV16 combines with J gene TRBJ1-2; D unresolved. This CDR3 is 9 amino acids long. Trimming took off 4 bases at V and 10 bases at J, with 4 bases between the two ends. Per the germline V gene, CDR1 is KGHSY and CDR2 is FQNENV. Here the CDR3 DNA reads TGTGCCAGCAGCCCCCCCTACACCTTC. Translation gives CASSPPYTF.

The chain combines TRBV19 with TRBJ1-5; D is unresolved. Trimming removed 4 bases at V and 3 bases at J, with 7 bases between. Germline V lookup: CDR1 LNHDA, CDR2 SQIVND (reference sequence). This CDR3 has 13 residues. The CDR3 reads CASSSDHNQPQHF. The CDR3 DNA reads as TGTGCCAGTAGTAGCGACCACAATCAGCCCCAGCATTTT.

The J gene is TRBJ2-3, the V gene TRBV9, with TRBD2 identical over 7 bases. Looked up from germline, CDR1 is SGDLS and CDR2 is YYNGEE. The ends lost 4 bases at V and 1 base at J; junction bases unmatched: 9. This CDR3 has 16 residues. As DNA, the CDR3 is TGTGCCAGCAGCCCCCCCTGGGAGGGCCGCACAGATACGCAGTATTTT. Translating it yields CASSPPWEGRTDTQYF.

The chain is built from TRBV5-1 and TRBJ2-7; weak D call: TRBD2 (5 bases). The CDR3 spans 15 residues. The V end was cut by 1 base, the J end by 0 bases, with 11 bases between. Germline V lookup: CDR1 SGHRS, CDR2 YFSETQ. CDR3 coding DNA: TGCGCCAGCAGCTTGCTACTAGGCCCCTCCTACGAGCAGTACTTC. Translated, it gives CASSLLLGPSYEQYF.

The chain recombines TRBV11-3 with TRBJ2-7; D is uncertain. Trimming took 0 bases from V and 2 from J, leaving 11 bases between them. Germline V lookup: CDR1 SGHNT, CDR2 YENEEA. The CDR3 totals 15 residues. This CDR3 reads CASSLELYSPYEQYF. DNA for the CDR3: TGTGCCAGCAGCTTAGAACTGTACAGCCCCTACGAGCAGTACTTC.

The V and J genes are TRBV11-2 and TRBJ2-5, with 14 bases aligning to TRBD2. The junction had 6 bases not matched to a gene; V was cut back by 7 bases and J by 2 bases. The CDR3 runs to 16 residues. CDR1 and CDR2 (germline): SGHAT, FQNNGV. The CDR3 DNA follows: TGTGCCAGCACCTGGACTAGCGGGGGGCCGCAAGAGACCCAGTACTTC. Encoded protein: CASTWTSGGPQETQYF.

The J gene is TRBJ2-7, the V gene TRBV6-5; D gene unclear. Trimming cost V 0 bases and J 3 bases, with 12 bases left between them. The germline CDR1 and CDR2 sequences are MNHEY and SVGAGI. The CDR3 is 15 amino acids. The CDR3: CASSYSGVVVYEQYF. The CDR3 DNA is TGTGCCAGCAGTTACTCGGGTGTAGTAGTCTACGAGCAGTACTTC.

This clone was seen just once. The V gene is TRBV4-1, the J gene TRBJ1-2; D is uncertain. V was shortened by 1 base and J by 1 base, with 10 bases between the two germline ends. The CDR3 has 15 residues. CDR1 and CDR2 from the germline V gene are MGHRA and YSYEKL. The DNA of the CDR3 is TGCGCCAGCAGCCAAGTATATGGAGTTAACTATGGCTACACCTTC. Its protein is CASSQVYGVNYGYTF.

The rearrangement uses TRBV11-2 and TRBJ2-1; 9 bases map to TRBD1. The J segment lost 5 bases and the V segment lost 4 bases, leaving 6 bases of the junction unmatched. The germline gives CDR1 SGHAT, CDR2 FQNNGV. The CDR3 is 15 amino acids. The CDR3 sequence: CASSSYRGLDNEQFF. In DNA, the CDR3 is TGTGCCAGCAGCTCTTACAGGGGGCTCGACAATGAGCAGTTCTTC.

Written as DNA, the CDR3 is TGTGCCAGCAGTTTGCAGGGGTCCTACGAGCAGTACTTC. Translation: CASSLQGSYEQYF. This chain joins TRBV6-5 and TRBJ2-7; tentative D call: TRBD1 (6 bases). CDR3 size: 13 residues. V gave up 4 bases and J gave up 1 base, with 8 bases separating them. Germline values: CDR1 MNHEY, CDR2 SVGAGI.

This clone appeared once. CDR3 sequence: CASSYGGASGNTIYF. CDR3 sequence (DNA): TGTGCCAGCAGTTATGGGGGGGCCTCTGGAAACACCATATATTTT. V gene TRBV6-6 combines with J gene TRBJ1-3, with TRBD1 as a possible D gene (6 bases). V dropped 3 bases and J dropped 0 bases, with 9 bases sitting between them. Germline V gene sequence: CDR1 MNHNY, CDR2 SVGAGI (reference sequence). The CDR3 length is 15 residues.

This clone has only one observation. This chain joins TRBV6-6 and TRBJ1-4; D not resolved. From germline, CDR1 is MNHNY and CDR2 SVGAGI (reference sequence). The CDR3 has 11 amino acids. The germline V and J ends were trimmed by 2 bases and 14 bases, with 9 bases remaining between them. CDR3 region: CASSYQGWLFF. The CDR3, as DNA: TGTGCCAGCAGTTACCAAGGATGGCTGTTTTTT.

This chain connects TRBV4-1 to TRBJ2-2; tentatively, D is TRBD2 (6 bases). There are 15 residues in the CDR3. V lost 7 bases and J lost 7, with 19 bases in between. The germline V gene encodes CDR1 MGHRA and CDR2 YSYEKL. CDR3 sequence: CASTPGPGLRGELFF. The CDR3, as DNA: TGCGCCAGCACGCCAGGACCGGGACTCCGCGGGGAGCTGTTTTTT.

The V and J genes are TRBV4-1 and TRBJ2-7; no firm D call. The germline CDR1 and CDR2 sequences are MGHRA and YSYEKL. Trimming shortened V by 0 bases and J by 3 bases, and 15 bases separated the two germline ends. The CDR3 covers 16 residues. In DNA form, the CDR3 reads TGCGCCAGCAGCCAAGAGGAGTCGGGCTCCTACTACGAGCAGTACTTC. This gives the protein CASSQEESGSYYEQYF.

The genes are TRBV10-3 and TRBJ1-2; TRBD1 matches at 8 bases. CDR1 and CDR2 (germline): ENHRY, SYGVKD. V shed 0 bases and J 3 bases; nucleotides not matched to a gene: 6. CDR3 length: 16 amino acids. CDR3 region: CAISESLQGDHYGYTF. The CDR3, as DNA: TGTGCCATCAGTGAGTCCCTACAGGGGGACCACTATGGCTACACCTTC.

This chain links TRBV4-1 with TRBJ1-1; D is unresolved. CDR1 MGHRA and CDR2 YSYEKL come from the germline V gene. The CDR3 contains 12 residues. Trimming took 3 bases from V and 7 from J, leaving 9 bases between them. The chain's CDR3 is CASSQEIGEAFF. DNA for the CDR3: TGCGCCAGCAGCCAGGAAATAGGTGAAGCTTTCTTT.

The rearrangement uses TRBV30 and TRBJ1-1; D not resolved. V lost 3 bases to trimming and J lost 8 bases, with 13 bases between them. Germline lookup yields CDR1 GTSNPN and CDR2 SVGIG (reference sequence). The CDR3 contains 12 residues. In DNA, the CDR3 is TGTGCCTGGAGCCCCGAGGGCCCGGAAGCTTTCTTT. It specifies CAWSPEGPEAFF.

The chain is built from TRBV5-1 and TRBJ2-4; unclear D gene. Germline values: CDR1 SGHRS, CDR2 YFSETQ. CDR3 length: 16 amino acids. The ends were cut back, 0 bases at V and 1 base at J, with 11 bases in the middle. The DNA of the CDR3 is TGCGCCAGCAGCTTGGAAGGTTCTAGGGCCAAAAACATTCAGTACTTC. It translates to CASSLEGSRAKNIQYF.

The rearrangement joins TRBV4-1 to TRBJ1-6; D unresolved. The ends were cut back, 2 bases at V and 8 bases at J, with 4 bases in the middle. Germline-derived CDR1 and CDR2 are MGHRA and YSYEKL. This CDR3 is 12 amino acids long. CDR3 region: CASSQWDSPLHF. DNA for the CDR3: TGCGCCAGCAGCCAATGGGATTCACCCCTCCACTTT.

The rearrangement uses TRBV7-8 and TRBJ2-1, with D maybe TRBD2 (5 bases). Germline values: CDR1 SGHVS, CDR2 FQNEAQ. The CDR3 extends over 13 amino acids. With 5 bases removed from V and 7 bases from J, the gap between germline ends came to 12 bases. In DNA, the CDR3 is TGTGCCAGCAGCCCTCGGACGGGGAATGAGCAGTTCTTC. It encodes CASSPRTGNEQFF.

The chain carries TRBV9 and TRBJ1-1; TRBD1 aligns across 10 bases. Germline CDR1 SGDLS, CDR2 YYNGEE. Unmatched junction bases numbered 7, after V lost 3 bases and J lost 5 bases. The CDR3 contains 15 residues. The CDR3 region has the DNA TGTGCCAGCAGCGAAGCCGGGACAGGGGAGACTGAAGCTTTCTTT. This translates into CASSEAGTGETEAFF.

The genes are TRBV4-1 and TRBJ2-7; TRBD2 matches at 8 bases. Looked up from germline, CDR1 is MGHRA and CDR2 is YSYEKL. Trimming at V came to 3 bases and at J to 7 bases, leaving 14 bases not matched to a gene. This CDR3 region has 16 residues. Here the CDR3 DNA reads TGCGCCAGCAGCCACAGCGACGGGGGGGCCGGGAGAGAGCAGTACTTC. Translated: CASSHSDGGAGREQYF.